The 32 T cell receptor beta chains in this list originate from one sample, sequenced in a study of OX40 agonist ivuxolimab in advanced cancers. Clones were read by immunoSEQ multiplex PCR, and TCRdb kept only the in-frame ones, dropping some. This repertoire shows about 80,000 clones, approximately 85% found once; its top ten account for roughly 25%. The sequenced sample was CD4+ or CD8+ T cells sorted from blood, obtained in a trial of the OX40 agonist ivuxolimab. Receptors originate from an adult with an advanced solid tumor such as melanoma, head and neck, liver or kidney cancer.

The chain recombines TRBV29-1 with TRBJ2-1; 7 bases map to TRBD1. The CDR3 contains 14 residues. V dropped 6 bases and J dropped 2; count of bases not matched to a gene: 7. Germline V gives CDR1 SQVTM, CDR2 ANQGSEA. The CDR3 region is CSVETGHPYNEQFF. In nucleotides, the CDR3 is TGCAGCGTCGAGACAGGGCACCCCTACAATGAGCAGTTCTTC.

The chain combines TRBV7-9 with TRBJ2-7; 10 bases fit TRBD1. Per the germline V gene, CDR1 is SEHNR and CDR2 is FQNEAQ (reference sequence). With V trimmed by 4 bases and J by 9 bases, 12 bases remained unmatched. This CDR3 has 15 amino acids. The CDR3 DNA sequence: TGTGCCAGCAGCTCGGGGACAGGGGAACAGGGCGGGCAGTACTTC. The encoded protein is CASSSGTGEQGGQYF. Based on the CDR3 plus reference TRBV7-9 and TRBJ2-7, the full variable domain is DTGVSQNPRHKITKRGQNVTFRCDPISEHNRLYWYRQTLGQGPEFLTYFQNEAQLEKSRLLSDRFSAERPKGSFSTLEIQRTEQGDSAMYLCASSSGTGEQGGQYFGPGTRLTVT.

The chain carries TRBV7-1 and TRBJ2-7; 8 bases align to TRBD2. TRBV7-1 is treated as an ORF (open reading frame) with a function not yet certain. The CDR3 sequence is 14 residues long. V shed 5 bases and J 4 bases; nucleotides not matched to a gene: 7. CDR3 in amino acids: CASSPIAGTYEQYF. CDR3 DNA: TGTGCCAGCAGCCCAATAGCGGGGACTTACGAGCAGTACTTC.

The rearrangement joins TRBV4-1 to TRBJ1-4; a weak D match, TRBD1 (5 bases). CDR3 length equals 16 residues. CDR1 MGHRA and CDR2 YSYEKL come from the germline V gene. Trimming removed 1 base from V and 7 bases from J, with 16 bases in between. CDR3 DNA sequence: TGCGCCAGCAGCCAAGTGGATACAGGAGTTAGTGAAAAACTGTTTTTT. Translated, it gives CASSQVDTGVSEKLFF.

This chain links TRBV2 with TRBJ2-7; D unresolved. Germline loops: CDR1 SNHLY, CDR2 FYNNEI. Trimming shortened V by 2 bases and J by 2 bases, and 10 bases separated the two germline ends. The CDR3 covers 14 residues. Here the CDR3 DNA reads TGTGCCAGCAGTGAACAGCAGGTTACCTACGAGCAGTACTTC. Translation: CASSEQQVTYEQYF.

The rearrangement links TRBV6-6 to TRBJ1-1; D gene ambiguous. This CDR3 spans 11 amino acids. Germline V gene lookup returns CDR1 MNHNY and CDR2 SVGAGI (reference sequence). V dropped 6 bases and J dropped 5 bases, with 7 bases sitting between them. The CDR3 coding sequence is TGTGCCAGCAGGGCTGCGACTGAAGCTTTCTTT. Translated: CASRAATEAFF.

The CDR3 spells CASSRDRGSTGELFF. The CDR3 DNA is TGTGCCAGCAGCCGGGACAGGGGGAGCACCGGGGAGCTGTTTTTT. V usage is TRBV2 and J usage is TRBJ2-2, with 11 positions matching TRBD1. The germline CDR1 and CDR2 sequences are SNHLY and FYNNEI. Trimming cost V 6 bases and J 4 bases; bases outside gene matches: 4. CDR3 size: 15 residues.

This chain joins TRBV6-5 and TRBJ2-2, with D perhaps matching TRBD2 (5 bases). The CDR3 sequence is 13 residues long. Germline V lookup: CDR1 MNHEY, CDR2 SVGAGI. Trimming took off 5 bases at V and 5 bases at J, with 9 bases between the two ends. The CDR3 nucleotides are TGTGCCAGCAGTCCTACTAGAACCGGGGAGCTGTTTTTT. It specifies CASSPTRTGELFF.

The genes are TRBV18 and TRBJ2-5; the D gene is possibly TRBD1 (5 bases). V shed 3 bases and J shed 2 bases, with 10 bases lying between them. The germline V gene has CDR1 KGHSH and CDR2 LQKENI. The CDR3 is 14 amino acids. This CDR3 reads CASSPLDNQETQYF. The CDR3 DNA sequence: TGTGCCAGCTCACCCCTGGACAATCAAGAGACCCAGTACTTC. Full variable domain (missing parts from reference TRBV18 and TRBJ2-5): NAGVMQNPRHLVRRRGQEARLRCSPMKGHSHVYWYRQLPEEGLKFMVYLQKENIIDESGMPKERFSAEFPKEGPSILRIQQVVRGDSAAYFCASSPLDNQETQYFGPGTRLLVL.

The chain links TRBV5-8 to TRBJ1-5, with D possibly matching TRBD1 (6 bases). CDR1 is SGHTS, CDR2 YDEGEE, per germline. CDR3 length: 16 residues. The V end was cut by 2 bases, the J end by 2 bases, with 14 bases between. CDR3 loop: CASSFLGALGNQPQHF. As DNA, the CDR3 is TGTGCCAGCAGCTTTTTGGGGGCGCTGGGCAATCAGCCCCAGCATTTT.

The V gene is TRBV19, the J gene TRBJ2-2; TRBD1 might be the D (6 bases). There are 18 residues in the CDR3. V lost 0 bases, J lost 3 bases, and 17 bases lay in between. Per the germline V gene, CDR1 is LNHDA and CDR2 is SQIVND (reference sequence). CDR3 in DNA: TGTGCCAGTAGTATAGATCCGGCCTCAGGGGCCTACACCGGGGAGCTGTTTTTT. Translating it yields CASSIDPASGAYTGELFF.

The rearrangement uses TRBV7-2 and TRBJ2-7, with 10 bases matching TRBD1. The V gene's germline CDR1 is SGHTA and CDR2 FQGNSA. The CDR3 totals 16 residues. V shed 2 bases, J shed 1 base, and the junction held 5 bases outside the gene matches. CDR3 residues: CASSLRRDRGSYEQYF. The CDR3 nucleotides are TGTGCCAGCAGCTTACGCCGGGACAGGGGATCCTACGAGCAGTACTTC.

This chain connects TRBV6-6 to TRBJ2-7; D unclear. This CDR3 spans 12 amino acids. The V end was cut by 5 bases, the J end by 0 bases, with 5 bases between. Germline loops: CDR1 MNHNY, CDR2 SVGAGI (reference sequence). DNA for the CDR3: TGTGCCAGCAGTCCGAGCTCCTACGAGCAGTACTTC. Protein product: CASSPSSYEQYF.

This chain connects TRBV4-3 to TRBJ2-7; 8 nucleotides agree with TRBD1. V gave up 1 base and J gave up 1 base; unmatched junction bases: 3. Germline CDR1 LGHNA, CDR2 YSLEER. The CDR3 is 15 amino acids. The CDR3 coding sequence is TGCGCCAGCAGCCAAGGCGGACAGGGATCCTACGAGCAGTACTTC. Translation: CASSQGGQGSYEQYF.

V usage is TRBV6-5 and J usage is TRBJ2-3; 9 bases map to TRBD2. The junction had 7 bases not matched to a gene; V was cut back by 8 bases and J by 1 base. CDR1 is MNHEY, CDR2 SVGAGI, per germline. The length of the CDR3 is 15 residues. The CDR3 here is CASAGGISGTDTQYF. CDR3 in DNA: TGTGCCAGCGCGGGGGGGATTTCTGGCACAGATACGCAGTATTTT.

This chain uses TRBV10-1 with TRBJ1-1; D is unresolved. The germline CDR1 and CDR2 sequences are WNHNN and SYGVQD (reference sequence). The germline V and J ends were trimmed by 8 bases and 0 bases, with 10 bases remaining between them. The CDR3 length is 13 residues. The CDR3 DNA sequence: TGCGCCAGCTCCCGCGGGGTGAACACTGAAGCTTTCTTT. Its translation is CASSRGVNTEAFF.

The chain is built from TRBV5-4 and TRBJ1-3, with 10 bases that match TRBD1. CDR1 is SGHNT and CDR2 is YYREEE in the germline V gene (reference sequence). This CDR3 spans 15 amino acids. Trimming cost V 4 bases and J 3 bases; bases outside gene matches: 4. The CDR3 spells CASSADRGLGNTIYF. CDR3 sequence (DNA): TGTGCCAGCAGCGCCGACAGGGGGCTTGGAAACACCATATATTTT.

This CDR3 is CASSLALAGGGVGETQYF. CDR3 sequence (DNA): TGCGCCAGCAGCTTGGCACTAGCGGGAGGTGGGGTCGGAGAGACCCAGTACTTC. The chain employs TRBV5-1 and TRBJ2-5; 12 bases match TRBD2. CDR1 is SGHRS and CDR2 is YFSETQ in the germline V gene. There are 18 residues in the CDR3. The trim removed 0 bases at V and 4 bases at J, leaving 10 bases unmatched.

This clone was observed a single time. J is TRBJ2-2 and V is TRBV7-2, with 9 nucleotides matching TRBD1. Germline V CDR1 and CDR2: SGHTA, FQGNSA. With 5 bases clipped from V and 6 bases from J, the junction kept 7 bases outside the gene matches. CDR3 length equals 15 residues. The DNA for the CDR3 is TGTGCCAGCAGCCCCGACAGGGGGAGGGCCGGGGAGCTGTTTTTT. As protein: CASSPDRGRAGELFF.

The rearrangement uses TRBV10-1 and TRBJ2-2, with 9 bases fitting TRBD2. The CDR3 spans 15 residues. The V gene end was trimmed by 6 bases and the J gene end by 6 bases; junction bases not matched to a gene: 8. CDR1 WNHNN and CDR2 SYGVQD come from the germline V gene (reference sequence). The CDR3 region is CASSKGGLAAGELFF. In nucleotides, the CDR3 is TGCGCCAGCAGCAAAGGGGGACTAGCAGCCGGGGAGCTGTTTTTT.

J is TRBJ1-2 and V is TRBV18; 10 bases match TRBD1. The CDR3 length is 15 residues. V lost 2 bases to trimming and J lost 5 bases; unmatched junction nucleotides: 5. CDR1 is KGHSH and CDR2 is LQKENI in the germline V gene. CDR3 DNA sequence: TGTGCCAGCTCACCATCCGGGACAGGGGTATATGGCTACACCTTC. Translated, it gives CASSPSGTGVYGYTF.

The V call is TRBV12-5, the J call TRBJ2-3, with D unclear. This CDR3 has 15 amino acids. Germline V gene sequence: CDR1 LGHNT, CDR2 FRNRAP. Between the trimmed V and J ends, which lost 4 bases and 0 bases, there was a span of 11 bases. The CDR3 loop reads CASGSRFGSTDTQYF. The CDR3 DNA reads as TGTGCTAGTGGTTCAAGGTTTGGGAGCACAGATACGCAGTATTTT.

The CDR3 loop is CASSGSSGNPTDTQYF. The CDR3 nucleotides read TGTGCCAGCAGCGGTTCTAGCGGGAACCCCACAGATACGCAGTATTTT. The rearrangement links TRBV5-6 to TRBJ2-3; 9 bases fit TRBD2. Per the germline V gene, CDR1 is SGHDT and CDR2 is YYEEEE. After removal of 4 bases from V and 2 bases from J, the junction contained 8 bases not matched to a gene. The CDR3 has 16 residues.

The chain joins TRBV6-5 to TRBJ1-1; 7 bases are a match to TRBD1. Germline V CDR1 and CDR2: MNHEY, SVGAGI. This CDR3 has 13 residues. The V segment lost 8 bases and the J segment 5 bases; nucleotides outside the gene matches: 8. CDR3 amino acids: CASRNRGGTEAFF. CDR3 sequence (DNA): TGTGCCAGCCGGAACAGGGGAGGGACTGAAGCTTTCTTT.

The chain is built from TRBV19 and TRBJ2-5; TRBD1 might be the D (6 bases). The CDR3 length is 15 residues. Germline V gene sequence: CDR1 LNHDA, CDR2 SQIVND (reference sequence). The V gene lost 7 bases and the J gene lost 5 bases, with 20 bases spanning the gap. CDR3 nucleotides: TGTGCCAGTAACCCCTCTGGGACACCGGGGGAGACCCAGTACTTC. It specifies CASNPSGTPGETQYF.

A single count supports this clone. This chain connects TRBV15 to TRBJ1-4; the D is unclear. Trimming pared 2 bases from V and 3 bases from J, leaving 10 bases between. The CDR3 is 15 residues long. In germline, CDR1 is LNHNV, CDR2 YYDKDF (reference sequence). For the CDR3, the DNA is TGTGCCACCAGCAGATCAGACGGAGCTAATGAAAAACTGTTTTTT. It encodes CATSRSDGANEKLFF.

The CDR3 is CASSYPDGYQRQYF. The CDR3 coding sequence is TGTGCCAGCAGCTATCCCGACGGGTACCAGAGGCAGTACTTC. The V call is TRBV11-2, the J call TRBJ2-7; D gene ambiguous. The V gene's germline CDR1 is SGHAT and CDR2 FQNNGV. With 4 bases removed from V and 9 bases from J, the gap between germline ends came to 19 bases. The CDR3 spans 14 residues.

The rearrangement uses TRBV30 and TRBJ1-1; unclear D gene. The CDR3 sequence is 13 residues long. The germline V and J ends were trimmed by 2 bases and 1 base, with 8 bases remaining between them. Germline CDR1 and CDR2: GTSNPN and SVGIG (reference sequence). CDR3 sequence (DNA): TGTGCCTGGAGTATAGGGTCGAACACTGAAGCTTTCTTT. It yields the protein CAWSIGSNTEAFF.

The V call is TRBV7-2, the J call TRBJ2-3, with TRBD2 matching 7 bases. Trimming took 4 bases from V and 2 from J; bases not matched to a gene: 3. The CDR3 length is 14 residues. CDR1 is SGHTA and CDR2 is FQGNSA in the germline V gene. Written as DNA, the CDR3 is TGTGCCAGCAGCTACGGGGGGAACACAGATACGCAGTATTTT. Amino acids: CASSYGGNTDTQYF. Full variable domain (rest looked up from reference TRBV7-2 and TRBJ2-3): GAGVSQSPSNKVTEKGKDVELRCDPISGHTALYWYRQSLGQGLEFLIYFQGNSAPDKSGLPSDRFSAERTGGSVSTLTIQRTQQEDSAVYLCASSYGGNTDTQYFGPGTRLTVL.

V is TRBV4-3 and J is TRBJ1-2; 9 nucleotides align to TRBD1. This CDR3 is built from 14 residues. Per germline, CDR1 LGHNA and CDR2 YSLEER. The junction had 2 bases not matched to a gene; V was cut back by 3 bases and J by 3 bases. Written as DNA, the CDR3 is TGCGCCAGCAGCCATCGGACAGGGGACTATGGCTACACCTTC. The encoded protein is CASSHRTGDYGYTF.

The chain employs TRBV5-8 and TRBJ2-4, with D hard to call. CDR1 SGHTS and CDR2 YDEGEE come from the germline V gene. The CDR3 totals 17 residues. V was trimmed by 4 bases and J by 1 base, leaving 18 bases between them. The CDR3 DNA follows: TGTGCCAGCAGCCTCCTTGCTCTGCACGGCGCCAAAAACATTCAGTACTTC. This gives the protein CASSLLALHGAKNIQYF.

The CDR3 is CAFNRGPIDTEAFF. The CDR3 nucleotides read TGTGCTTTCAACAGGGGGCCGATAGACACTGAAGCTTTCTTT. V and J are TRBV30 and TRBJ1-1; 9 nucleotides match TRBD1. This CDR3 has 14 residues. Per the germline V gene, CDR1 is GTSNPN and CDR2 is SVGIG (reference sequence).